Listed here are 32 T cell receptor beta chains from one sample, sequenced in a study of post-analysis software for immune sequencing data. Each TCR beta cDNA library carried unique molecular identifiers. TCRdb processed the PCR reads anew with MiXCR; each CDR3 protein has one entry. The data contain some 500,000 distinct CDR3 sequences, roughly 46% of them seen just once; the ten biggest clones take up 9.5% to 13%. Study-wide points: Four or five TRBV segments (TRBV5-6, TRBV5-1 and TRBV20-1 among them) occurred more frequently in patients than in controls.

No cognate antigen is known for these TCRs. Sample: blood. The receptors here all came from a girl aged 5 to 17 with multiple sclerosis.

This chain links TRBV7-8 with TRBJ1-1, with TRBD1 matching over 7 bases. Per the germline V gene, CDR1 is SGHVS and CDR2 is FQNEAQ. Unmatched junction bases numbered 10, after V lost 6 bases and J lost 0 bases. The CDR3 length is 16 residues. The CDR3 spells CASRQIKGGLNTEAFF. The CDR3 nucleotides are TGTGCCAGCAGACAAATCAAAGGGGGCCTGAACACTGAAGCTTTCTTT.

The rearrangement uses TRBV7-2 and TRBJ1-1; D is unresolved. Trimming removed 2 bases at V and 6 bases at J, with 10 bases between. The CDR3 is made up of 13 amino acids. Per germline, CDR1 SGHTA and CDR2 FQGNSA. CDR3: CASSLRQLSEAFF. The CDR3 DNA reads TGTGCCAGCAGCTTAAGGCAGTTATCTGAAGCTTTCTTT. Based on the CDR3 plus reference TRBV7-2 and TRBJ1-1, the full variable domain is GAGVSQSPSNKVTEKGKDVELRCDPISGHTALYWYRQSLGQGLEFLIYFQGNSAPDKSGLPSDRFSAERTGGSVSTLTIQRTQQEDSAVYLCASSLRQLSEAFFGQGTRLTVV.

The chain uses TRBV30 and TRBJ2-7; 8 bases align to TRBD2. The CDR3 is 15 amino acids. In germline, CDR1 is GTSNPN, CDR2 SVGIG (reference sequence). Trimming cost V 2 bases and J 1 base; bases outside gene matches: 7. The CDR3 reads CAWSTASGRSYEQYF. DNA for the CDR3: TGTGCCTGGAGTACGGCTAGCGGGCGTTCCTACGAGCAGTACTTC. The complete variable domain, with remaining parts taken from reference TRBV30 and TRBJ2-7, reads SQTIHQWPATLVQPVGSPLSLECTVEGTSNPNLYWYRQAAGRGLQLLFYSVGIGQISSEVPQNLSASRPQDRQFILSSKKLLLSDSGFYLCAWSTASGRSYEQYFGPGTRLTVT.

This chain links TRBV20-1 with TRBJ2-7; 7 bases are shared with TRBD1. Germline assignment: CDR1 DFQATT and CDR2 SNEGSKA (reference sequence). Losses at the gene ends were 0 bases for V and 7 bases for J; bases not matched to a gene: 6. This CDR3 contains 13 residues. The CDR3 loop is CSARETWDREQYF. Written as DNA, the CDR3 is TGCAGTGCTAGAGAAACCTGGGACAGAGAGCAGTACTTC.

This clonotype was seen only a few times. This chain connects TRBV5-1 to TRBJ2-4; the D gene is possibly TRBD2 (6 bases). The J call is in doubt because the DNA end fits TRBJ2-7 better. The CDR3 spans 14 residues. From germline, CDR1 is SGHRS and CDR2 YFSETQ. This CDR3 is CASSQPGELYEQYF. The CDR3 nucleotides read TGCGCCAGCAGTCAACCGGGAGAGCTCTACGAGCAGTACTTC.

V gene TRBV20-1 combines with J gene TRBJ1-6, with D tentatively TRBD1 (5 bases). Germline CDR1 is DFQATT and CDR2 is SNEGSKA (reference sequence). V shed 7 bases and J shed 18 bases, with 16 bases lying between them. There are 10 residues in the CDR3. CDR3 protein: CSVRDGTPHF. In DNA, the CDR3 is TGCAGTGTCCGGGACGGAACCCCCCACTTT.

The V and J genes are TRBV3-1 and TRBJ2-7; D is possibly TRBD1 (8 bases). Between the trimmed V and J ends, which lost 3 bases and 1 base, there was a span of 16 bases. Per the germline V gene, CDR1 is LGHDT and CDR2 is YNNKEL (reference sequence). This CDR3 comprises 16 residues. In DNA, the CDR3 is TGTGCCAGCAGCCAGAGAGGACAGGGAGGGTCCTACGAGCAGTACTTC. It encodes CASSQRGQGGSYEQYF.

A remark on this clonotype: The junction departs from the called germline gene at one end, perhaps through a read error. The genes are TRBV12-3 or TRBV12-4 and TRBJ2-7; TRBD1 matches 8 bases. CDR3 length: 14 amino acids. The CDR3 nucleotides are TGTGCCGGCAGTTGGGGACAGGTATCCTACGAGCAGTACTTC. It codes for CAGSWGQVSYEQYF.

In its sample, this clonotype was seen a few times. CDR3 nucleotide sequence: TGTGCCAGCAGCCAAGATCACTGGAGCGAGCAGTACTTC. Amino acid sequence: CASSQDHWSEQYF. The V call is TRBV3-1, the J call TRBJ2-7, with no clear D. The germline CDR1 and CDR2 sequences are LGHDT and YNNKEL (reference sequence). CDR3 length: 13 residues. The germline V and J ends were trimmed by 0 bases and 6 bases, with 9 bases remaining between them.

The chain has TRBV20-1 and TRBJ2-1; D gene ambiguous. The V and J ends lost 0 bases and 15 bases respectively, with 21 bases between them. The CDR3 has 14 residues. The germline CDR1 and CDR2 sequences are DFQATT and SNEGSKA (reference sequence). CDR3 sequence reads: CSARDPVDGEPRFF. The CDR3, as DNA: TGCAGTGCTAGAGATCCGGTTGACGGCGAGCCCCGGTTCTTC.

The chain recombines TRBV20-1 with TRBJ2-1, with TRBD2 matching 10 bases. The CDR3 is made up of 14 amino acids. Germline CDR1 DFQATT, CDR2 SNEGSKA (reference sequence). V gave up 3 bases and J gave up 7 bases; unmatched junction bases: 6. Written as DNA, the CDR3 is TGCAGTGCTAGGGGGCTAGCGGGAGAAAATGAGCAGTTCTTC. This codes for CSARGLAGENEQFF.

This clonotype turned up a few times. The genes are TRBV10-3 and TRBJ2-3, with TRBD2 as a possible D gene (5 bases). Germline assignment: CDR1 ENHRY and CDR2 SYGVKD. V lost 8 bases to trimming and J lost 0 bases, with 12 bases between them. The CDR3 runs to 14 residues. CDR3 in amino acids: CAIRGGTSTDTQYF. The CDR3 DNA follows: TGTGCCATCCGGGGTGGTACGAGCACAGATACGCAGTATTTT.

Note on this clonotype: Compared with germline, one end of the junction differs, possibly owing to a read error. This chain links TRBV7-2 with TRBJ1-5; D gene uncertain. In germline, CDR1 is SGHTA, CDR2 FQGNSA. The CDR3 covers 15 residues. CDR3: CASSLWAEGNLPQHF. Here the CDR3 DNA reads TGTGCCAGCAGCTTATGGGCCGAGGGCAATCTGCCCCAGCATTTT.

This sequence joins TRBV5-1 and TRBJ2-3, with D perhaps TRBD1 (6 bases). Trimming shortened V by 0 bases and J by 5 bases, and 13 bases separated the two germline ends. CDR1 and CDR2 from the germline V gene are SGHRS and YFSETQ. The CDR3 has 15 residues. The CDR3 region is CASSLDGPGVDTQYF. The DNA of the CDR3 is TGCGCCAGCAGCTTGGATGGCCCAGGGGTAGATACGCAGTATTTT.

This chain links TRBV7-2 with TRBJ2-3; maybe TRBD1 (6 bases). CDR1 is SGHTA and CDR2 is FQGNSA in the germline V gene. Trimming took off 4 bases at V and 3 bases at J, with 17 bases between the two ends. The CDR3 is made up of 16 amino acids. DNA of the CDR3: TGTGCCAGCAGCTATTCTGGGGGCGCAGGGACAGATACGCAGTATTTT. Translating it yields CASSYSGGAGTDTQYF.

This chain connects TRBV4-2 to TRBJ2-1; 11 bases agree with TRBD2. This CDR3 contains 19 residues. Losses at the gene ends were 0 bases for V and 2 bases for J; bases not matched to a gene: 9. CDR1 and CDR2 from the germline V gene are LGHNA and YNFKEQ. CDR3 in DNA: TGTGCCAGCAGCCAAGATCCTCCAACTAGCGGGAGCACCTACAATGAGCAGTTCTTC. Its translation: CASSQDPPTSGSTYNEQFF.

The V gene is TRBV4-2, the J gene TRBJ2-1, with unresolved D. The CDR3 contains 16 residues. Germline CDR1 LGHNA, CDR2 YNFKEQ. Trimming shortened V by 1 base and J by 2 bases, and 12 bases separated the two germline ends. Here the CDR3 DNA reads TGTGCCAGCAGCCAAGTGGCTAGAGGTACCTACAATGAGCAGTTCTTC. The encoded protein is CASSQVARGTYNEQFF.

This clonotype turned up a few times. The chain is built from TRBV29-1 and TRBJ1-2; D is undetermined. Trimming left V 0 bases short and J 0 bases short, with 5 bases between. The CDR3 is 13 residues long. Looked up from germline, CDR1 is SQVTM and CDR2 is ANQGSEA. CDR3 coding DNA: TGCAGCGTTGAAGATCCAGCTAACTATGGCTACACCTTC. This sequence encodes CSVEDPANYGYTF.

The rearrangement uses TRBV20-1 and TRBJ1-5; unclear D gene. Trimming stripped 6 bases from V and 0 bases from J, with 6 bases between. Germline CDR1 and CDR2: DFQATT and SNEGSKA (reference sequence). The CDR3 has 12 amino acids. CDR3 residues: CSALHSNQPQHF. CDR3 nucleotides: TGCAGTGCGCTTCATAGCAATCAGCCCCAGCATTTT.

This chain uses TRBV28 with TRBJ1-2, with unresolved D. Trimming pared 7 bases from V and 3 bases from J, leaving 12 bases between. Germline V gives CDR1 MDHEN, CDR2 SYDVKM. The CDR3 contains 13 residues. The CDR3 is CASKIPGDYGYTF. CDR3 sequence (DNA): TGTGCCAGCAAGATACCTGGCGACTATGGCTACACCTTC.

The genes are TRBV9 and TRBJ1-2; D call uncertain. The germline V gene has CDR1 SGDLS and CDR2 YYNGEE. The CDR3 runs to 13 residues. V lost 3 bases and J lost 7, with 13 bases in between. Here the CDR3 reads CASSATLFGGYTF. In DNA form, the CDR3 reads TGTGCCAGCAGCGCGACATTGTTCGGTGGCTACACCTTC.

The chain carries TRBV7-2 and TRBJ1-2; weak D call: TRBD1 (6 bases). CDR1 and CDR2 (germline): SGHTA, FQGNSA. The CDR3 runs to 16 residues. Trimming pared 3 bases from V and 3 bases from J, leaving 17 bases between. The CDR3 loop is CASSFTGTTKDYGYTF. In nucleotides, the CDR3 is TGTGCCAGCAGCTTTACCGGGACAACTAAAGACTATGGCTACACCTTC.

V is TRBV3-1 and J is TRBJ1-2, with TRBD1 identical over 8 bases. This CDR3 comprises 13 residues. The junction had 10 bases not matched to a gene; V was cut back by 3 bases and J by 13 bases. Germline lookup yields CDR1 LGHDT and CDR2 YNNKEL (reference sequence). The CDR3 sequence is CASSHGLDRGGTF. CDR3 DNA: TGTGCCAGCAGCCACGGACTTGACAGGGGAGGCACCTTC.

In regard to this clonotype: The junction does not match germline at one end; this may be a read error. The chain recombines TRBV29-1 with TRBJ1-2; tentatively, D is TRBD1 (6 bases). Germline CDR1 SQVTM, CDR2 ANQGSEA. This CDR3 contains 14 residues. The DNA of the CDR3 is TGCAGCGTCCAACAGGGCTCCTTTAACTCTGGCTACACCTTC. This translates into CSVQQGSFNSGYTF.

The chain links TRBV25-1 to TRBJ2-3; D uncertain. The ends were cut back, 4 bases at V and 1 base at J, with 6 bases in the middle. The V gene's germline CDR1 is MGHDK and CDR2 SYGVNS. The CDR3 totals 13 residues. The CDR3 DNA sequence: TGTGCCAGCAGTGCTATGGGCACAGATACGCAGTATTTT. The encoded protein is CASSAMGTDTQYF.

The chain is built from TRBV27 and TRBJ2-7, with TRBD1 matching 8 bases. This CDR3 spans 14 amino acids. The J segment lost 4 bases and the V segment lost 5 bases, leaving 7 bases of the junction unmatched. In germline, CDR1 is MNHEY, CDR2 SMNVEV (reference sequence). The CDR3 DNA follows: TGTGCCAGCAGTCCAACGACAGGGGAGTACGAGCAGTACTTC. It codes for CASSPTTGEYEQYF.

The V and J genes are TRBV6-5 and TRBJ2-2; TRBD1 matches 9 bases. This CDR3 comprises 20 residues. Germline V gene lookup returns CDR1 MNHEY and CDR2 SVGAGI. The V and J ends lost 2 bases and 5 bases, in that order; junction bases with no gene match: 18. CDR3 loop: CASSYPTGGLFGSLTGELFF. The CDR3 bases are TGTGCCAGCAGTTACCCGACAGGGGGTCTCTTTGGGTCTCTTACCGGGGAGCTGTTTTTT.

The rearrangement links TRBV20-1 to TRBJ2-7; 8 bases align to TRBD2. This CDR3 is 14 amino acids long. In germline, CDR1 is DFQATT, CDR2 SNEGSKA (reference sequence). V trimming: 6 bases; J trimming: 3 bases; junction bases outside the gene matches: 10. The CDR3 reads CSADQKRENYEQYF. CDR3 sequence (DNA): TGCAGTGCGGATCAGAAGCGGGAGAACTACGAGCAGTACTTC.

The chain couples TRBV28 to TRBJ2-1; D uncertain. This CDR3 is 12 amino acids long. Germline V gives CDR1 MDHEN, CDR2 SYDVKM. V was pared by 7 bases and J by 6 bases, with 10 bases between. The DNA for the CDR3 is TGTGCCAGCAACGCACCGGTCAATGAGCAGTTCTTC. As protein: CASNAPVNEQFF.

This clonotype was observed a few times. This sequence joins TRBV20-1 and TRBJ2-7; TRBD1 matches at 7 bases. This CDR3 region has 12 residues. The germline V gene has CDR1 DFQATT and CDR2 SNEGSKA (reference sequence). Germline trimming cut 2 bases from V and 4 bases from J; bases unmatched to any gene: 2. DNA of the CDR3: TGCAGTGCTAGATCGGACAGGTACGAGCAGTACTTC. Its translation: CSARSDRYEQYF.

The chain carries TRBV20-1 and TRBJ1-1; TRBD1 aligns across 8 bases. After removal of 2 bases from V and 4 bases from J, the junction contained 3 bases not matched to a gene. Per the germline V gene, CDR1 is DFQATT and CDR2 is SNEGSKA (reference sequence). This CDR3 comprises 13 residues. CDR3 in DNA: TGCAGTGCTAGACGTACAGGGGGCACTGAAGCTTTCTTT. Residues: CSARRTGGTEAFF.

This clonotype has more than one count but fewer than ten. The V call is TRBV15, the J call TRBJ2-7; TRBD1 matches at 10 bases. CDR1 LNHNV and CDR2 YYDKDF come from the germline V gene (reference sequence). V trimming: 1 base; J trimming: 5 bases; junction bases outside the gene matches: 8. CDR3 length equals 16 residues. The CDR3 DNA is TGTGCCACCAGCAGAGTGAAGGACAGGGGGTTCGACGAGCAGTACTTC. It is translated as CATSRVKDRGFDEQYF. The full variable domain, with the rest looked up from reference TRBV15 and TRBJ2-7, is DAMVIQNPRYQVTQFGKPVTLSCSQTLNHNVMYWYQQKSSQAPKLLFHYYDKDFNNEADTPDNFQSRRPNTSFCFLDIRSPGLGDTAMYLCATSRVKDRGFDEQYFGPGTRLTVT.